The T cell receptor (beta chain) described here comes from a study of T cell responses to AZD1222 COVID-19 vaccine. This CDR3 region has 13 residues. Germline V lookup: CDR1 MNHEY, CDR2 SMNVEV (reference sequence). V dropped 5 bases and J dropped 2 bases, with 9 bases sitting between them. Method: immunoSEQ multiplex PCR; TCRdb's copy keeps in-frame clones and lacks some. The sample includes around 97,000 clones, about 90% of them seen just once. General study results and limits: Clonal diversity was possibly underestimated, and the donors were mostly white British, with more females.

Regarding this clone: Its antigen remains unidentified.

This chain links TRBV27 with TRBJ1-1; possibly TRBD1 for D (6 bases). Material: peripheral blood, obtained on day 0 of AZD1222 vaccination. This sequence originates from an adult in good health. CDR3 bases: TGTGCCAGCAGTCAACAGGGAAACACTGAAGCTTTCTTT. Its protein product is CASSQQGNTEAFF.